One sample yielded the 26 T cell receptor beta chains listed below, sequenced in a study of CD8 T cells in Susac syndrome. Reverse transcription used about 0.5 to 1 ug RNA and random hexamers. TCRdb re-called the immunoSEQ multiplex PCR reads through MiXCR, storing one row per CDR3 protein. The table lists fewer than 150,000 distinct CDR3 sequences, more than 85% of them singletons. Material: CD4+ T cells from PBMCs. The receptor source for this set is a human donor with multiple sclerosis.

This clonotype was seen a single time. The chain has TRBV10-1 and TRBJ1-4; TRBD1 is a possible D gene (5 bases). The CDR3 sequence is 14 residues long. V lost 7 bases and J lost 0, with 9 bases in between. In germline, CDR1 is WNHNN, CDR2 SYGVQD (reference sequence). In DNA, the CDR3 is TGCGCCAGCAAGAGGGGTGCAACTAATGAAAAACTGTTTTTT. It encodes CASKRGATNEKLFF.

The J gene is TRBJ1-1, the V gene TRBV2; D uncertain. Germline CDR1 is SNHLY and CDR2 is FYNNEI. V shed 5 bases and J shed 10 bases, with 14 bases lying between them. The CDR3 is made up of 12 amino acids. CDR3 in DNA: TGTGCCAGCAGTCTTCGGCTCCAAACAGCTTTCTTT. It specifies CASSLRLQTAFF.

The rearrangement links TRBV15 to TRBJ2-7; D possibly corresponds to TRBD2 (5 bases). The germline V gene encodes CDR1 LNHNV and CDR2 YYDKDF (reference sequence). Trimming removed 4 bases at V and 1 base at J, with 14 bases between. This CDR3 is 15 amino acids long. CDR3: CATSIASGGSYEQYF. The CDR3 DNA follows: TGTGCCACCAGCATCGCAAGCGGTGGTTCCTACGAGCAGTACTTC.

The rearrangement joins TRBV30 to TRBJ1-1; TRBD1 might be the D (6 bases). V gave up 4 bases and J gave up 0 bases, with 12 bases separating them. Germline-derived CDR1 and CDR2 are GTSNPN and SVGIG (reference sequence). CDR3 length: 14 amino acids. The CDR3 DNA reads TGTGCCTGGAACGTTCCAGGGGTGAACACTGAAGCTTTCTTT. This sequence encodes CAWNVPGVNTEAFF.

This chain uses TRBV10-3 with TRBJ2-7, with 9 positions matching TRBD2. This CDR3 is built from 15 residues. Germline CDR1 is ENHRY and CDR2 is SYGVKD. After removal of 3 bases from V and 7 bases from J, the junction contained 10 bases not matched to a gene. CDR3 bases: TGTGCCATCAGTGAAATAGCGGGGGAGCTACCTGAGCAGTACTTC. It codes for CAISEIAGELPEQYF.

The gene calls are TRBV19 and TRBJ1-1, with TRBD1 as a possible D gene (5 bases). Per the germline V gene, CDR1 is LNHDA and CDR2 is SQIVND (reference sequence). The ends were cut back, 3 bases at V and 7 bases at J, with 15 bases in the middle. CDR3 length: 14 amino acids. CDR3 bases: TGTGCCAGTAGTATGGGGGGAGGCGTGGTTGAAGCTTTCTTT. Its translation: CASSMGGGVVEAFF. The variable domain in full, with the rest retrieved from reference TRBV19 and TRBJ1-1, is DGGITQSPKYLFRKEGQNVTLSCEQNLNHDAMYWYRQDPGQGLRLIYYSQIVNDFQKGDIAEGYSVSREKKESFPLTVTSAQKNPTAFYLCASSMGGGVVEAFFGQGTRLTVV.

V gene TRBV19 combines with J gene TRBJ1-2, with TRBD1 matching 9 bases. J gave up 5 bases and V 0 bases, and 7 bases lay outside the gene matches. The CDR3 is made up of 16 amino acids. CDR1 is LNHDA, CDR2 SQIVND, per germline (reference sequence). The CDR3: CASSIDGTGKVYGYTF. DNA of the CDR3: TGTGCCAGTAGTATAGATGGGACAGGGAAAGTTTATGGCTACACCTTC.

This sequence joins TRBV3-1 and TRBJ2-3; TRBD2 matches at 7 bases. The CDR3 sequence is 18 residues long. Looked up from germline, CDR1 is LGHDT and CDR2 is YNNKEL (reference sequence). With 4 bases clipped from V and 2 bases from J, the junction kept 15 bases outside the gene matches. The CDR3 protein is CASSRARTRRGDTDTQYF. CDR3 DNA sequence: TGTGCCAGCAGCCGAGCAAGGACGCGACGGGGGGACACAGATACGCAGTATTTT.

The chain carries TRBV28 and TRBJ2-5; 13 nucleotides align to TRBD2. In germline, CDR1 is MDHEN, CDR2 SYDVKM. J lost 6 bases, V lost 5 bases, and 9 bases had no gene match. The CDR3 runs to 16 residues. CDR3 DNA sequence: TGTGCCAGCAGTGCAACTAGCGGGGGGGCCAAAAAGACCCAGTACTTC. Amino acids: CASSATSGGAKKTQYF.

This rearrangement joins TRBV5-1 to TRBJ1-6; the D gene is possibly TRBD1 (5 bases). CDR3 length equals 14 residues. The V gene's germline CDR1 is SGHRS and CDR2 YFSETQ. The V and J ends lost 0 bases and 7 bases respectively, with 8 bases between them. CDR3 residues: CASSLGQPNSPLHF. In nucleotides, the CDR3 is TGCGCCAGCAGCTTGGGACAGCCAAATTCACCCCTCCACTTT.

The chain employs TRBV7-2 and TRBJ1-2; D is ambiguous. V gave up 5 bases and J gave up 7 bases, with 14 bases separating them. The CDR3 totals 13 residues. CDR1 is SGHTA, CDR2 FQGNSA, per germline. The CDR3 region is CASSREASLGYTF. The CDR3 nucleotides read TGTGCCAGCAGCAGAGAGGCGTCCCTTGGCTACACCTTC.

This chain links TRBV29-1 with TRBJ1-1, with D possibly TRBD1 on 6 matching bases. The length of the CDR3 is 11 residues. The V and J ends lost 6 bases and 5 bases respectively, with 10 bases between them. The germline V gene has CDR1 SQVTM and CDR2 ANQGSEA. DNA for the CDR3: TGCAGCGTCTTAAGGGGGACTGAAGCTTTCTTT. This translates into CSVLRGTEAFF.

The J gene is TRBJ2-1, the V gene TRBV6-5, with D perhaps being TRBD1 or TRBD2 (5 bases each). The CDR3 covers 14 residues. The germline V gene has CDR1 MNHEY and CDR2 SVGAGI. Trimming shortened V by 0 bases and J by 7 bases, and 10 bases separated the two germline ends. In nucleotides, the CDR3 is TGTGCCAGCAGTTACTCGGGGGTTTGGAATGAGCAGTTCTTC. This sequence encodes CASSYSGVWNEQFF.

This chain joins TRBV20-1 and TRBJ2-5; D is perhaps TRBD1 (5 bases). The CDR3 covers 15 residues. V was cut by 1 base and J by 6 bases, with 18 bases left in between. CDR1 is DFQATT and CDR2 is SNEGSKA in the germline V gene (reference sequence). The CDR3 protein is CSARAESQGGKTQYF. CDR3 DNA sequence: TGCAGTGCTAGAGCAGAGTCCCAGGGTGGAAAGACCCAGTACTTC.

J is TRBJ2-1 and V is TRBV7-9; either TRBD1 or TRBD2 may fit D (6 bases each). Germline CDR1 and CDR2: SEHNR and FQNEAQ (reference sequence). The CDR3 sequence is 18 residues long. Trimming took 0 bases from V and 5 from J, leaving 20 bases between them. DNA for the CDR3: TGTGCCAGCAGCTTAGCCCTTTTCAAAGGGGGGTGGGACAATGAGCAGTTCTTC. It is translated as CASSLALFKGGWDNEQFF.

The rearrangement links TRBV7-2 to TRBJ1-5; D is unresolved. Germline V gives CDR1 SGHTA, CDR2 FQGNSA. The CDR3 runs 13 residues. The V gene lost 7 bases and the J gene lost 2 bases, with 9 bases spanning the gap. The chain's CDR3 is CASTTYGNQPQHF. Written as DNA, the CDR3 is TGTGCCAGCACCACCTATGGCAATCAGCCCCAGCATTTT.

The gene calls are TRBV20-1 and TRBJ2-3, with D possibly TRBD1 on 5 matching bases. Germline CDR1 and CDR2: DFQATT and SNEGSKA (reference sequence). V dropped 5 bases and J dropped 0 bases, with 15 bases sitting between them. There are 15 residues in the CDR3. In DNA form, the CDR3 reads TGCAGTGCTCATCTCTCGACAGATAGCACAGATACGCAGTATTTT. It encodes CSAHLSTDSTDTQYF.

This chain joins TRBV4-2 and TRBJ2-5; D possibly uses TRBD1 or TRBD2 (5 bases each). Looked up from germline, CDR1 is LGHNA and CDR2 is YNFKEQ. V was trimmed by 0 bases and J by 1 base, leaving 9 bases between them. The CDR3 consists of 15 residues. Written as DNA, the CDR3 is TGTGCCAGCAGCCAAGATGGGGGTCCCCAAGAGACCCAGTACTTC. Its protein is CASSQDGGPQETQYF.

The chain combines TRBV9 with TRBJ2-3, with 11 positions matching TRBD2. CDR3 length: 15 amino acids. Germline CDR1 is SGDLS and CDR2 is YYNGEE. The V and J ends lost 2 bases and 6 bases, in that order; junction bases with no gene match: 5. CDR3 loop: CASSVLLAGADTQYF. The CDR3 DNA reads TGTGCCAGCAGCGTCCTACTAGCGGGGGCGGATACGCAGTATTTT.

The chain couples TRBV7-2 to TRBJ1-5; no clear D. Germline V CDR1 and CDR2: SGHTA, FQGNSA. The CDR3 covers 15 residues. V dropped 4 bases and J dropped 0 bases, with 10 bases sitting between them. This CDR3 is CASSSQSYSNQPQHF. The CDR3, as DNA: TGTGCCAGCAGCTCTCAGTCATATAGCAATCAGCCCCAGCATTTT. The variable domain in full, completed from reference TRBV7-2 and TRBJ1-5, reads GAGVSQSPSNKVTEKGKDVELRCDPISGHTALYWYRQSLGQGLEFLIYFQGNSAPDKSGLPSDRFSAERTGGSVSTLTIQRTQQEDSAVYLCASSSQSYSNQPQHFGDGTRLSIL.

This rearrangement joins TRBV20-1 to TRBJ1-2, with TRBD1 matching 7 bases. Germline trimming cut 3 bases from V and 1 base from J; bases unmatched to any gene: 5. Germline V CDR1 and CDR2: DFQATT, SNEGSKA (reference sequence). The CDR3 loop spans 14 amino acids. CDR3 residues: CSARPAGGNYGYTF. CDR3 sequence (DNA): TGCAGTGCTAGGCCCGCAGGGGGTAACTATGGCTACACCTTC.

The CDR3 DNA reads as TGTGCCAGCAGCTTAAACAGGGAGACCCAGTACTTC. Protein: CASSLNRETQYF. The chain joins TRBV7-9 to TRBJ2-5; tentative D call: TRBD1 (5 bases). Trimming removed 2 bases at V and 5 bases at J, with 6 bases between. The germline V gene encodes CDR1 SEHNR and CDR2 FQNEAQ (reference sequence). This CDR3 has 12 residues.

The CDR3 region is CSASSPGTPGGGYTF. The CDR3 coding sequence is TGCAGTGCTTCCTCCCCGGGAACTCCCGGTGGTGGCTACACCTTC. This chain links TRBV20-1 with TRBJ1-2; D call uncertain. V was trimmed by 5 bases and J by 7 bases, leaving 23 bases between them. The germline gives CDR1 DFQATT, CDR2 SNEGSKA (reference sequence). The CDR3 consists of 15 residues.

The CDR3 sequence is CASSLGWTGWTGELFF. CDR3 nucleotides: TGTGCCAGCAGCTTAGGGTGGACAGGGTGGACCGGGGAGCTGTTTTTT. The chain recombines TRBV7-8 with TRBJ2-2; 8 bases map to TRBD1. J was trimmed by 5 bases and V by 1 base; bases with no gene match: 6. The germline V gene encodes CDR1 SGHVS and CDR2 FQNEAQ. CDR3 length: 16 amino acids.

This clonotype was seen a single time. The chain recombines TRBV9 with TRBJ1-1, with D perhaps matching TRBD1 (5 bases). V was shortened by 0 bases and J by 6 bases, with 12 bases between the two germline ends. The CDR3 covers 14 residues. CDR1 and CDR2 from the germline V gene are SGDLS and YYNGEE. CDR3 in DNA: TGTGCCAGCAGCGTAGGGGCAGGGCGGGCTGAAGCTTTCTTT. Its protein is CASSVGAGRAEAFF.

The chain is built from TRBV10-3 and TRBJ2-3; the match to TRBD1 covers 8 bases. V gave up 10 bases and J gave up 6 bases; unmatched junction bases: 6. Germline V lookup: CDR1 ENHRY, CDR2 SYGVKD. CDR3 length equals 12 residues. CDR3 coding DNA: TGTGCCACCAAAGACAGGGGTGATACGCAGTATTTT. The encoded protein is CATKDRGDTQYF.